Following are 21 T cell receptor beta chains from one sample sequenced in a study of T cells after yellow fever vaccination. Each CDR3 protein is one row after TCRdb ran MiXCR on the 5' RACE reads. The data contain a few hundred thousand distinct CDR3 sequences, 10% to 15% of them singletons. The starting material was CD4+ T cells sorted from PBMCs, obtained 45 days after the yellow fever booster vaccination. Receptor source: a man aged 30 to 45 who received the YFV17D yellow fever vaccine.

J is TRBJ2-7 and V is TRBV3-1; a weak D match, TRBD2 (6 bases). The V end was cut by 1 base, the J end by 2 bases, with 9 bases between. Per germline, CDR1 LGHDT and CDR2 YNNKEL (reference sequence). The CDR3 is 14 amino acids. This chain's CDR3 is CASSQGGATYEQYF. Written as DNA, the CDR3 is TGTGCCAGCAGCCAAGGCGGGGCAACCTACGAGCAGTACTTC.

The chain couples TRBV11-2 to TRBJ2-1; the D gene is possibly TRBD2 (5 bases). V was pared by 1 base and J by 6 bases, with 16 bases between. The CDR3 length is 16 residues. The germline gives CDR1 SGHAT, CDR2 FQNNGV. CDR3: CASSLVASFQVNEQFF. The CDR3 coding sequence is TGTGCCAGCAGCTTAGTAGCGAGCTTCCAAGTCAATGAGCAGTTCTTC.

This chain uses TRBV20-1 with TRBJ2-4; TRBD1 matches 7 bases. After removal of 5 bases from V and 5 bases from J, the junction contained 6 bases not matched to a gene. The CDR3 contains 13 residues. Germline lookup yields CDR1 DFQATT and CDR2 SNEGSKA (reference sequence). CDR3 residues: CSAPLTGENIQYF. For the CDR3, the DNA is TGCAGTGCTCCCTTAACAGGGGAAAACATTCAGTACTTC.

The sample holds a few counts of this clonotype. This sequence joins TRBV30 and TRBJ1-2; TRBD1 might be the D (5 bases). CDR1 is GTSNPN and CDR2 is SVGIG in the germline V gene (reference sequence). The CDR3 contains 13 residues. The ends were cut back, 4 bases at V and 0 bases at J, with 9 bases in the middle. The CDR3 spells CAWKTETNYGYTF. CDR3 sequence (DNA): TGTGCCTGGAAGACAGAGACTAACTATGGCTACACCTTC. Using reference TRBV30 and TRBJ1-2 for the parts outside the CDR3, the full variable domain is SQTIHQWPATLVQPVGSPLSLECTVEGTSNPNLYWYRQAAGRGLQLLFYSVGIGQISSEVPQNLSASRPQDRQFILSSKKLLLSDSGFYLCAWKTETNYGYTFGSGTRLTVV.

This clonotype has a count of ten or more. The chain recombines TRBV20-1 with TRBJ2-4; 7 nucleotides agree with TRBD2. Germline V lookup: CDR1 DFQATT, CDR2 SNEGSKA (reference sequence). This CDR3 spans 13 amino acids. The trim removed 1 base at V and 8 bases at J, leaving 5 bases unmatched. The CDR3 region has the DNA TGCAGTGCTAGAGTTGCGGGAGTTTACATTCAGTACTTC. It is translated as CSARVAGVYIQYF.

The chain joins TRBV7-9 to TRBJ2-1, with D perhaps matching TRBD2 (6 bases). V lost 5 bases and J lost 3, with 14 bases in between. The CDR3 has 15 residues. CDR1 and CDR2 (germline): SEHNR, FQNEAQ (reference sequence). The CDR3 region is CASSHLAPYYNEQFF. CDR3 DNA sequence: TGTGCCAGCAGCCATCTAGCGCCTTACTACAATGAGCAGTTCTTC.

V is TRBV3-1 and J is TRBJ2-1, with 10 bases identical to TRBD2. CDR1 and CDR2 from the germline V gene are LGHDT and YNNKEL (reference sequence). The CDR3 extends over 18 amino acids. V gave up 1 base and J gave up 10 bases; unmatched junction bases: 16. The CDR3 region is CASSQAPPGLAPRNEQFF. CDR3 bases: TGTGCCAGCAGCCAAGCACCTCCGGGACTAGCGCCTCGAAACGAGCAGTTCTTC.

The rearrangement links TRBV20-1 to TRBJ1-5; TRBD1 is a possible D gene (5 bases). V shed 3 bases and J shed 2 bases, with 20 bases lying between them. Germline V gene sequence: CDR1 DFQATT, CDR2 SNEGSKA (reference sequence). CDR3 size: 17 residues. The CDR3, as DNA: TGCAGTGCTAGCCGCTCAGGGCCGGGCTGGGGCAATCAGCCCCAGCATTTT. It translates to CSASRSGPGWGNQPQHF.

V is TRBV5-4 and J is TRBJ2-2, with 7 bases that match TRBD1. The length of the CDR3 is 16 residues. The V gene's germline CDR1 is SGHNT and CDR2 YYREEE (reference sequence). The junction had 9 bases not matched to a gene; V was cut back by 0 bases and J by 7 bases. CDR3 coding DNA: TGTGCCAGCAGCTTGGACAGGGGAGACCGAGGCGGGGAGCTGTTTTTT. Its translation is CASSLDRGDRGGELFF.

This clonotype appeared a few times. The rearrangement links TRBV5-1 to TRBJ2-3, with D hard to call. This CDR3 has 16 amino acids. In germline, CDR1 is SGHRS, CDR2 YFSETQ. V lost 0 bases and J 0 bases, leaving 11 bases between the germline ends. In nucleotides, the CDR3 is TGCGCCAGCAGCTTGGCAGGCCATCCTAGCACAGATACGCAGTATTTT. Its protein product is CASSLAGHPSTDTQYF.

This clonotype has a handful of counts. V gene TRBV20-1 combines with J gene TRBJ1-1, with D hard to call. This CDR3 has 12 residues. Germline values: CDR1 DFQATT, CDR2 SNEGSKA (reference sequence). The V end lost 1 base, the J end lost 3 bases, and 6 bases lay between the germline ends. CDR3 DNA: TGCAGTGCTAGAGTGGAGCACACTGAAGCTTTCTTT. Its translation is CSARVEHTEAFF.

The chain is built from TRBV7-2 and TRBJ1-5; possibly TRBD1 for D (6 bases). CDR1 is SGHTA and CDR2 is FQGNSA in the germline V gene. The CDR3 is 15 residues long. The V end was cut by 5 bases, the J end by 0 bases, with 11 bases between. The CDR3 bases are TGTGCCAGCAGCCTCCGGGACAATAGCAATCAGCCCCAGCATTTT. This encodes CASSLRDNSNQPQHF.

The rearrangement joins TRBV19 to TRBJ2-3; a weak D match, TRBD2 (5 bases). This CDR3 comprises 14 residues. V was clipped by 7 bases and J by 0 bases, with 11 bases between them. The germline gives CDR1 LNHDA, CDR2 SQIVND (reference sequence). The CDR3 coding sequence is TGTGCCAGTACGGAGCGGTGGAGCACAGATACGCAGTATTTT. Translating it yields CASTERWSTDTQYF.

This clonotype was detected only a few times. The V and J genes are TRBV3-1 and TRBJ2-5; D possibly corresponds to TRBD2 (5 bases). The V and J ends lost 2 bases and 6 bases respectively, with 10 bases between them. There are 13 residues in the CDR3. Germline V gene lookup returns CDR1 LGHDT and CDR2 YNNKEL (reference sequence). In DNA form, the CDR3 reads TGTGCCAGCAGCCAAAATACTAGGAAGACCCAGTACTTC. It encodes CASSQNTRKTQYF.

There are a few counts of this clonotype. The rearrangement joins TRBV11-2 to TRBJ1-2; D is uncertain. The V and J ends lost 1 base and 6 bases respectively, with 15 bases between them. CDR3 length equals 15 residues. CDR1 and CDR2 (germline): SGHAT, FQNNGV. In DNA form, the CDR3 reads TGTGCCAGCAGCTTAGGATCCGCGGGATGGGATGGCTACACCTTC. Amino acids: CASSLGSAGWDGYTF.

Only a few counts were recorded for this clonotype. The chain couples TRBV7-9 to TRBJ2-7, with 7 nucleotides matching TRBD1. Looked up from germline, CDR1 is SEHNR and CDR2 is FQNEAQ (reference sequence). The V gene end was trimmed by 5 bases and the J gene end by 3 bases; junction bases not matched to a gene: 10. The CDR3 is 15 amino acids. The CDR3 region has the DNA TGTGCCAGCAGCCAAGGGGCAGGGGGTATCTACGAGCAGTACTTC. Protein product: CASSQGAGGIYEQYF.

This chain joins TRBV20-1 and TRBJ2-7; D not resolved. The V end lost 3 bases, the J end lost 2 bases, and 14 bases lay between the germline ends. This CDR3 has 14 residues. Looked up from germline, CDR1 is DFQATT and CDR2 is SNEGSKA (reference sequence). CDR3 amino acids: CSASPSYSPYEQYF. CDR3 in DNA: TGCAGTGCTAGCCCTTCATACAGCCCCTACGAGCAGTACTTC.

This chain joins TRBV5-6 and TRBJ2-7, with TRBD2 matching over 7 bases. The CDR3 consists of 14 residues. Losses at the gene ends were 4 bases for V and 6 bases for J; bases not matched to a gene: 10. Germline-derived CDR1 and CDR2 are SGHDT and YYEEEE. CDR3 nucleotide sequence: TGTGCCAGCAGCCCCACAGCGGGAACGCGCGAGCAGTACTTC. Translating gives CASSPTAGTREQYF. Full variable domain (rest looked up from reference TRBV5-6 and TRBJ2-7): DAGVTQSPTHLIKTRGQQVTLRCSPKSGHDTVSWYQQALGQGPQFIFQYYEEEERQRGNFPDRFSGHQFPNYSSELNVNALLLGDSALYLCASSPTAGTREQYFGPGTRLTVT.

This clonotype showed up just a few times. The rearrangement joins TRBV7-8 to TRBJ2-3; 7 bases match TRBD2. Germline V gene data show CDR1 as SGHVS and CDR2 as FQNEAQ. Trimming cost V 10 bases and J 3 bases; bases outside gene matches: 10. The CDR3 spans 14 residues. CDR3 region: CATSSREVTDTQYF. The CDR3 nucleotides read TGTGCCACCTCCTCCCGGGAGGTTACAGATACGCAGTATTTT.

This clonotype was detected ten times or more. The chain recombines TRBV7-9 with TRBJ2-2; D gene ambiguous. V was shortened by 1 base and J by 0 bases, with 6 bases between the two germline ends. CDR3 size: 15 residues. CDR1 SEHNR and CDR2 FQNEAQ come from the germline V gene (reference sequence). The CDR3 DNA follows: TGTGCCAGCAGCTTAGGGGCAGCGAACACCGGGGAGCTGTTTTTT. Translated, it gives CASSLGAANTGELFF.

This clonotype has just a few counts. This chain joins TRBV28 and TRBJ2-5; 10 bases agree with TRBD2. J lost 5 bases, V lost 7 bases, and 10 bases had no gene match. CDR1 is MDHEN and CDR2 is SYDVKM in the germline V gene. The CDR3 contains 15 residues. This chain's CDR3 is CASTASGSYGETQYF. DNA for the CDR3: TGTGCCAGCACGGCTAGCGGGAGTTATGGGGAGACCCAGTACTTC.